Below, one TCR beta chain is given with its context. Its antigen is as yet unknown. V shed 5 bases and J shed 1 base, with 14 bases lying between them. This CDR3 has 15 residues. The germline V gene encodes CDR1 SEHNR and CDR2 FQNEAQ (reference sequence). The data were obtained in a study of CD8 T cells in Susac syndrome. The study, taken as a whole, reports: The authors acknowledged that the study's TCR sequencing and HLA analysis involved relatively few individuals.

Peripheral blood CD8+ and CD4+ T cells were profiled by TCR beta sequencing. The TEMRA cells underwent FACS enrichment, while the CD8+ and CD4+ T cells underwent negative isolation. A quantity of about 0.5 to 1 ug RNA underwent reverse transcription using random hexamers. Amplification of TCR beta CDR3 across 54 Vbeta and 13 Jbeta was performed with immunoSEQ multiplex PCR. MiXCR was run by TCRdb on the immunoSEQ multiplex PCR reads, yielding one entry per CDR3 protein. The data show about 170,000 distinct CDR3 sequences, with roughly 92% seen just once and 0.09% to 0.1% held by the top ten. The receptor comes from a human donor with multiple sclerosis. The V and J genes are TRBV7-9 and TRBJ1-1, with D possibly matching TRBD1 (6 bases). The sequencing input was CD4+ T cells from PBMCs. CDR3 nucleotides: TGTGCCAGCAGCAACTACAGGGTAGGGAACACTGAAGCTTTCTTT. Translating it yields CASSNYRVGNTEAFF.